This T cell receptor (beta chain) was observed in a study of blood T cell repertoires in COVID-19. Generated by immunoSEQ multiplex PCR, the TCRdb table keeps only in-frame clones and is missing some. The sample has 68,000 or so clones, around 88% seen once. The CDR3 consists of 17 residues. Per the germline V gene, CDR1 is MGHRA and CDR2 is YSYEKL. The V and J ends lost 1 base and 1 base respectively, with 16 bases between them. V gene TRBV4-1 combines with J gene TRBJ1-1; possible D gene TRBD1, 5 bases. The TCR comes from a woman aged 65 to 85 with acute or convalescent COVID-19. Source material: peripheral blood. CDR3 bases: TGCGCCAGCAGCCAAGCGGGTATTCGCAGGGAGAACACTGAAGCTTTCTTT. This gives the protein CASSQAGIRRENTEAFF.